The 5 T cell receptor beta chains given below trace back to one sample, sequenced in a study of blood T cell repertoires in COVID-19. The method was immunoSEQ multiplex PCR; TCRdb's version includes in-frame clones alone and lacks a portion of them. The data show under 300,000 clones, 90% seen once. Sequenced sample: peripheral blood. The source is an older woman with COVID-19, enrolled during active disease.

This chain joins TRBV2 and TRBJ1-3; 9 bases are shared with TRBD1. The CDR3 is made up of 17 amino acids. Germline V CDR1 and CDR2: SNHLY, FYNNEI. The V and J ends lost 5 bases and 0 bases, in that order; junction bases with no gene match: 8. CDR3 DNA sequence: TGTGCCAGCAGTCCGCTAGGACAGGGGCTCTCTGGAAACACCATATATTTT. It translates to CASSPLGQGLSGNTIYF.

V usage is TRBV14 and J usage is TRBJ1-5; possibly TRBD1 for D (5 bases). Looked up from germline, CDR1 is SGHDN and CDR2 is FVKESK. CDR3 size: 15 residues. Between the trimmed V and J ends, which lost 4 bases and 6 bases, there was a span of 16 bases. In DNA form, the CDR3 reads TGTGCCAGCAGCCCCGGCGGGGGGTTCGGTCAGCCCCAGCATTTT. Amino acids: CASSPGGGFGQPQHF.

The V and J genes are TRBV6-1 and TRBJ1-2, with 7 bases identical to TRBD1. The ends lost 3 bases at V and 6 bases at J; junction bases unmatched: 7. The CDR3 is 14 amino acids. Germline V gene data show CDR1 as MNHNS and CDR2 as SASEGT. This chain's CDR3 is CASSEPTGWDGYTF. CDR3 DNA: TGTGCCAGCAGTGAGCCGACAGGGTGGGATGGCTACACCTTC.

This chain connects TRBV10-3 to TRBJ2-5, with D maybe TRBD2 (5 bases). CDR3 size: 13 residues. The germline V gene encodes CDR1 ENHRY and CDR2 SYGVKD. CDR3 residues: CASLSGSEETQYF. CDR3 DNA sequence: TGTGCGTCCTTAAGTGGGAGTGAAGAGACCCAGTACTTC.

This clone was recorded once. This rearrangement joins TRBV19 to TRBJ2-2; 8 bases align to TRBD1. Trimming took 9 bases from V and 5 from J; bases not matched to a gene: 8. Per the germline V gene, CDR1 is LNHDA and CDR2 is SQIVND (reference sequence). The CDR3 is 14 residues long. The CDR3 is CASRTGPLTGELFF. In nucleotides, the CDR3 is TGTGCCAGCCGGACAGGGCCGTTGACCGGGGAGCTGTTTTTT.